This T cell receptor beta chain was recorded in a study of T cell changes during pregnancy in multiple sclerosis. Generated by immunoSEQ multiplex PCR, the TCRdb table keeps only in-frame clones and is missing some. This sample has roughly 70,000 clones, with more than 90% found just once. Germline trimming cut 5 bases from V and 5 bases from J; bases unmatched to any gene: 8. The CDR3 length is 15 residues. Germline-derived CDR1 and CDR2 are LNHDA and SQIVND (reference sequence). The V and J genes are TRBV19 and TRBJ2-7; 11 bases are a match to TRBD2. Material: peripheral blood, obtained in the third trimester of pregnancy. This clonotype was obtained from a female donor with multiple sclerosis, enrolled in a pregnancy study. The DNA for the CDR3 is TGTGCCAGTAGTCCCAATAGCGGGAGGGCCCACGAGCAGTACTTC. Translating it yields CASSPNSGRAHEQYF.